The 11 T cell receptor beta chains listed next were all sequenced from one sample in a study of cytomegalovirus exposure and HLA in healthy donors. The PCR used 60 Vbeta and 13 Jbeta primers. The repertoire was sequenced with immunoSEQ multiplex PCR; TCRdb's copy has only in-frame clones and lacks some. The sample lists 160,000 or so clones, 65% to 75% occurring once. Material for sequencing was PBMCs. The origin of the receptors is a human donor in good health.

The J gene is TRBJ2-2, the V gene TRBV27; no clear D gene. The CDR3 extends over 13 amino acids. Germline lookup yields CDR1 MNHEY and CDR2 SMNVEV (reference sequence). Between the trimmed V and J ends, which lost 4 bases and 7 bases, there was a span of 10 bases. The CDR3 protein is CASSSSVGGELFF. CDR3 in DNA: TGTGCCAGCAGTTCTAGTGTCGGCGGGGAGCTGTTTTTT.

V gene TRBV7-2 combines with J gene TRBJ1-6; D might be TRBD1 (6 bases). V dropped 1 base and J dropped 9 bases, with 10 bases sitting between them. This CDR3 has 14 amino acids. The V gene's germline CDR1 is SGHTA and CDR2 FQGNSA. Here the CDR3 DNA reads TGTGCCAGCAGCTTAGTACAGGGTGGTTCACCCCTCCACTTT. The encoded protein is CASSLVQGGSPLHF.

This clone has more than one count but fewer than ten. V usage is TRBV6-5 and J usage is TRBJ1-3; no clear D gene. The CDR3 extends over 11 amino acids. Trimming took 6 bases from V and 6 from J, leaving 6 bases between them. CDR1 and CDR2 from the germline V gene are MNHEY and SVGAGI. CDR3 sequence reads: CASRNSNTIYF. Written as DNA, the CDR3 is TGTGCCAGCAGGAACTCAAACACCATATATTTT.

The chain has TRBV6-1 and TRBJ1-2, with a tentative D call TRBD1 (6 bases). This CDR3 is built from 13 residues. The germline gives CDR1 MNHNS, CDR2 SASEGT. V was cut by 6 bases and J by 4 bases, with 12 bases left in between. DNA for the CDR3: TGTGCCAGCAGGGAACAGGGCAGCTATGGCTACACCTTC. This sequence encodes CASREQGSYGYTF.

This chain links TRBV29-1 with TRBJ1-3; 9 nucleotides align to TRBD1. The CDR3 loop spans 12 amino acids. From germline, CDR1 is SQVTM and CDR2 ANQGSEA. V trimming: 6 bases; J trimming: 6 bases; junction bases outside the gene matches: 3. For the CDR3, the DNA is TGCAGCGTCCGGACAGGGGAAAACACCATATATTTT. Protein product: CSVRTGENTIYF.

CDR3 sequence reads: CASSLRGEGAYEQYF. CDR3 sequence (DNA): TGTGCCAGCAGCTTGCGGGGGGAAGGGGCCTACGAGCAGTACTTC. The V call is TRBV5-4, the J call TRBJ2-7, with 7 bases aligning to TRBD2. Looked up from germline, CDR1 is SGHNT and CDR2 is YYREEE (reference sequence). The J segment lost 2 bases and the V segment lost 1 base, leaving 6 bases of the junction unmatched. The CDR3 covers 15 residues.

This clone was seen a few times. The chain uses TRBV10-3 and TRBJ1-1; D gene unclear. Germline-derived CDR1 and CDR2 are ENHRY and SYGVKD. The CDR3 is made up of 12 amino acids. The V and J ends lost 7 bases and 8 bases respectively, with 14 bases between them. CDR3 sequence: CAITGDGEEAFF. CDR3 in DNA: TGTGCCATCACCGGGGATGGGGAAGAAGCTTTCTTT.

The V call is TRBV7-9, the J call TRBJ1-1; 7 nucleotides align to TRBD1. This CDR3 spans 14 amino acids. V shed 6 bases and J 1 base; nucleotides not matched to a gene: 5. Germline lookup yields CDR1 SEHNR and CDR2 FQNEAQ (reference sequence). The CDR3 loop reads CASSYRGRNTEAFF. CDR3 nucleotides: TGTGCCAGCAGTTACAGGGGAAGGAACACTGAAGCTTTCTTT. Filled out from reference TRBV7-9 and TRBJ1-1, the complete variable domain reads DTGVSQNPRHKITKRGQNVTFRCDPISEHNRLYWYRQTLGQGPEFLTYFQNEAQLEKSRLLSDRFSAERPKGSFSTLEIQRTEQGDSAMYLCASSYRGRNTEAFFGQGTRLTVV.

This clone was found once. The chain carries TRBV5-4 and TRBJ1-1; 9 bases fit TRBD1. The CDR3 is 14 residues long. Germline CDR1 is SGHNT and CDR2 is YYREEE (reference sequence). With 7 bases clipped from V and 5 bases from J, the junction kept 9 bases outside the gene matches. The DNA for the CDR3 is TGTGCCAGCGGAGTTGACAGGGGGAGGACTGAAGCTTTCTTT. It encodes CASGVDRGRTEAFF.

V and J are TRBV13 and TRBJ1-2; TRBD1 matches at 7 bases. The junction had 10 bases not matched to a gene; V was cut back by 5 bases and J by 1 base. The CDR3 contains 16 residues. CDR1 and CDR2 (germline): PRHDT, FYEKMQ (reference sequence). The CDR3 loop is CASSLSEGAHNYGYTF. Here the CDR3 DNA reads TGTGCCAGCAGCCTCAGCGAGGGGGCCCATAACTATGGCTACACCTTC.

The chain recombines TRBV19 with TRBJ1-5; D may be TRBD1 (6 bases). Germline-derived CDR1 and CDR2 are LNHDA and SQIVND (reference sequence). V dropped 3 bases and J dropped 5 bases, with 11 bases sitting between them. The CDR3 sequence is 14 residues long. Here the CDR3 reads CASSIRGADQPQHF. The CDR3 DNA reads TGTGCCAGTAGTATCCGGGGGGCGGATCAGCCCCAGCATTTT.